These T cell receptor beta chains were read from a single sample in a study of T cell changes during pregnancy in multiple sclerosis. Sequencing was performed with immunoSEQ multiplex PCR; in TCRdb, only in-frame clones are kept and a portion is missing. Of some 80,000 clones in the sample, roughly 96% were seen once. Sequencing was performed on peripheral blood, taken in the second trimester of pregnancy. The receptors derive from a female donor with multiple sclerosis, enrolled in a pregnancy study. Both conserved end residues are part of each CDR3. The D gene is left open where the match is weak. Size is omitted from some rows. Given values are once, few, many or a class for expanded clones.

D,J,V,size,DNA,CDR3
TRBD1,TRBJ2-1,TRBV28,NA,TGTGCCAGCAGTTGGTTCGGGACAGGGGAGAATATTGAGCAGTTCTTC,CASSWFGTGENIEQFF
NA,TRBJ1-2,TRBV25-1,NA,TGTGCCAGCAGTGCCGTCTATGGCTACACCTTC,CASSAVYGYTF
TRBD2,TRBJ2-1,TRBV29-1,NA,TGCAGCGTTGAGGGACTAGCGGAGGGGAGCTCCTACAATGAGCAGTTCTTC,CSVEGLAEGSSYNEQFF
NA,TRBJ2-7,TRBV5-8,once,TGTGCCAGCAGCTTACCCACAGGGTTGTACTTC,CASSLPTGLYF
NA,TRBJ1-3,TRBV6-1,NA,TGTGCCAGCAGTGAAGGTACGGGATTCCAACCTGGAAACACCATATATTTT,CASSEGTGFQPGNTIYF
NA,TRBJ2-4,TRBV4-1,NA,TGCGCCAGCAGCCAAGATGACGGGAATCAGTACTTC,CASSQDDGNQYF
TRBD2,TRBJ2-3,TRBV19,NA,TGTGCCAGTAGTATAGCCAATTTAGCGGGAGTCGCGGATACGCAGTATTTT,CASSIANLAGVADTQYF
NA,TRBJ2-5,TRBV2,NA,TGTGCCAGCAGTGGGTCTCCGGGACAACCCCAAGAGACCCAGTACTTC,CASSGSPGQPQETQYF
NA,TRBJ2-2,TRBV25-1,once,TGTGCCAGCAGTGCCGAGCGTATCTACACCGGGGAGCTGTTTTTT,CASSAERIYTGELFF
NA,TRBJ1-1,TRBV28,NA,TGTGCCAGCAGTTTATCCGGGAACACTGAAGCTTTCTTT,CASSLSGNTEAFF
TRBD1,TRBJ1-1,TRBV7-8,NA,TGTGCCAGCAGCTTAACCCCAGGGGGCGGGTACACTGAAGCTTTCTTT,CASSLTPGGGYTEAFF
TRBD2,TRBJ2-1,TRBV27,NA,TGTGCCAGCGGAATTTGGGGGGGTGAGCAGTTCTTC,CASGIWGGEQFF
TRBD2,TRBJ2-1,TRBV19,NA,TGTGCCAGTAGTCCGGTGGGACTAGCGGGAGACAATGAGCAGTTCTTC,CASSPVGLAGDNEQFF
NA,TRBJ2-3,TRBV7-9,NA,TGTGCCAGCAGCTCCTCACAGAGTTGGGCGCAGTATTTT,CASSSSQSWAQYF
TRBD1,TRBJ1-5,TRBV6-6,NA,TGTGCCAGCAGTTACCTGACAGGGACCCAGCCCCAGCATTTT,CASSYLTGTQPQHF
NA,TRBJ1-1,TRBV7-9,NA,TGTGCGTCCGCCTTATACTTGAACACTGAAGCTTTCTTT,CASALYLNTEAFF
NA,TRBJ2-2,TRBV11-2,NA,TGTGCCAGCAGCTTAGCCGATCCCAGGCCGTCTACCGGGGAGCTGTTTTTT,CASSLADPRPSTGELFF
NA,TRBJ2-3,TRBV15,NA,TGTGCCACCAGCAGAGGCTCCGGGACACGGGTCTCCGGTACGCAGTATTTT,CATSRGSGTRVSGTQYF
NA,TRBJ2-3,TRBV6-5,NA,TGTGCCAGCAGTCGCCTACAGGGTTGGGCAGATACGCAGTATTTT,CASSRLQGWADTQYF
NA,TRBJ2-3,TRBV18,NA,TGTGCCAGCTCTCCTTCCCCCGGCACAGATACGCAGTATTTT,CASSPSPGTDTQYF
NA,TRBJ2-7,TRBV2,NA,TGTGCCAGCAGTGTTTCAGGGGAGCAGTACTTC,CASSVSGEQYF
NA,TRBJ1-5,TRBV5-8,once,TGTGCCAGCAGCTTGGCGGCAGGGACTAATCAGCCCCAGCATTTT,CASSLAAGTNQPQHF
TRBD2,TRBJ2-7,TRBV6-1,NA,TGTGCCAGCGGTCTAGCGGGATCCTACGAGCAGTACTTC,CASGLAGSYEQYF
TRBD2,TRBJ2-7,TRBV5-4,NA,TGTGCCAGCAGTACTGGACTAGCGGACTCCTACGAGCAGTACTTC,CASSTGLADSYEQYF
NA,TRBJ2-2,TRBV13,once,TGTGCCAGCAGCTTAAGAGGGGGGAACACCGGGGAGCTGTTTTTT,CASSLRGGNTGELFF
NA,TRBJ1-1,TRBV27,NA,TGTGCCAGCGGGAAATGGGGGGATACTGAAGCTTTCTTT,CASGKWGDTEAFF
NA,TRBJ1-1,TRBV2,NA,TGTGCCAGCAGTCACACAGGAGGGAGGGACACTGAAGCTTTCTTT,CASSHTGGRDTEAFF
NA,TRBJ2-7,TRBV7-6,NA,TGTGCCAGCAGCTTAGACACCTCCTACGAGCAGTACTTC,CASSLDTSYEQYF
NA,TRBJ1-4,TRBV25-1,NA,TGTGCCAGTCAACTCGGACAGCCCGGAGGTGAAAAACTGTTTTTT,CASQLGQPGGEKLFF
TRBD2,TRBJ2-1,TRBV7-3,NA,TGTGCCAGCAGCTTTCACGCCGGGACTAGCGGGTACAATGAGCAGTTCTTC,CASSFHAGTSGYNEQFF
NA,TRBJ2-3,TRBV5-5,NA,TGTGCCAGCAGCCCCGGGGTGGAAGATACGCAGTATTTT,CASSPGVEDTQYF
NA,TRBJ2-5,TRBV7-9,NA,TGTGCCAGCAGCGATGGACAGTACCAAGAGACCCAGTACTTC,CASSDGQYQETQYF
TRBD2,TRBJ2-1,TRBV30,NA,TGTGCCTGGCGCCGTCAAGGACTAGATTTGGATGAGCAGTTCTTC,CAWRRQGLDLDEQFF
TRBD2,TRBJ2-5,TRBV13,NA,TGTGCCAGCAGCTTAGGAACTAGCGGGAGCAGGATAGTGGAGACCCAGTACTTC,CASSLGTSGSRIVETQYF
NA,TRBJ1-4,TRBV4-2,NA,TGTGCCAGCAGCCGGCGGGGGGAGGAAAACGAAAAACTGTTTTTT,CASSRRGEENEKLFF
TRBD2,TRBJ2-7,TRBV13,once,TGTGCCAGCAGCTTAGGGATCAGCGGGAGTGTCGAGCAGTACTTC,CASSLGISGSVEQYF
NA,TRBJ2-5,TRBV27,NA,TGTGCCAGCAGTTTTGGGTTTGGGGCCGCCCAAGAGACCCAGTACTTC,CASSFGFGAAQETQYF
NA,TRBJ1-2,TRBV5-1,NA,TGCGCCAGCAGCTTCGACAGATCCAGCTACACCTTC,CASSFDRSSYTF
NA,TRBJ2-7,TRBV19,NA,TGTGCCAGTAGTGGACATGGGTACGAGCAGTACTTC,CASSGHGYEQYF
TRBD1,TRBJ2-1,TRBV19,NA,TGTGCCAGTAGTTCCCGGGACAGGAGTGAGCAGTTCTTC,CASSSRDRSEQFF
NA,TRBJ1-2,TRBV4-1,NA,TGCGCCAGCAGCCAAGTGACTCAGCCAAACTATGGCTACACCTTC,CASSQVTQPNYGYTF
TRBD1,TRBJ1-2,TRBV27,NA,TGTGCCAGCAGGAGAGGTCTTACGGTACAGGGGTCATCCTATGGCTACACCTTC,CASRRGLTVQGSSYGYTF